This is a list of T cell receptor beta chains from one sample in a study of OX40 agonist ivuxolimab in advanced cancers. This table comes from immunoSEQ multiplex PCR, and its TCRdb copy is limited to in-frame clones, with some not included. The table lists under 85,000 clones, roughly 86% of them singletons. The sequencing here drew on CD4+ or CD8+ T cells sorted from blood, taken in a trial of the OX40 agonist ivuxolimab. These receptors were collected from an adult with an advanced solid tumor such as melanoma, head and neck, liver or kidney cancer. Each CDR3 is given with its conserved first and last residue. A D gene is named only where the DNA matches it firmly. Part of the rows lack a size; the others show once, few, many or a class for expanded clones.

clone size: -
V gene: TRBV7-2
CDR3 length: 16
J gene: TRBJ1-1
D gene: TRBD1
CDR3 DNA: TGTGCCAGCAGCTTAGCGCGACAGGGTAGGGGCACTGAAGCTTTCTTT
CDR3 protein: CASSLARQGRGTEAFF

clone size: -
V gene: TRBV6-1
CDR3 length: 13
J gene: TRBJ2-1
D gene: -
CDR3 DNA: TGTGCCAGCAGTGAATTGGGACTCGGGGAGCAGTTCTTC
CDR3 protein: CASSELGLGEQFF

clone size: -
V gene: TRBV28
CDR3 length: 15
J gene: TRBJ2-3
D gene: TRBD2
CDR3 DNA: TGTGCCAGCAGAGGCTCGGGGGGGGACACAGATACGCAGTATTTT
CDR3 protein: CASRGSGGDTDTQYF

clone size: -
V gene: TRBV7-9
CDR3 length: 17
J gene: TRBJ2-3
D gene: TRBD2
CDR3 DNA: TGTGCCAGCAGCCTGCCCGCCGGGGGGAGTGGCACAGATACGCAGTATTTT
CDR3 protein: CASSLPAGGSGTDTQYF

clone size: -
V gene: TRBV30
CDR3 length: 10
J gene: TRBJ1-3
D gene: -
CDR3 DNA: TGTGCCTGGAGTGAGGGCACCATATATTTT
CDR3 protein: CAWSEGTIYF

clone size: -
V gene: TRBV27
CDR3 length: 14
J gene: TRBJ2-5
D gene: -
CDR3 DNA: TGTGCCAGCAGTTTTAACCGGGACTCGGCGACCCAGTACTTC
CDR3 protein: CASSFNRDSATQYF

clone size: -
V gene: TRBV11-3
CDR3 length: 15
J gene: TRBJ2-3
D gene: -
CDR3 DNA: TGTGCCAGCAGCTTAGGGGTCGGGAGCACAGATACGCAGTATTTT
CDR3 protein: CASSLGVGSTDTQYF

clone size: -
V gene: TRBV11-3
CDR3 length: 16
J gene: TRBJ2-1
D gene: TRBD2
CDR3 DNA: TGTGCCAGCAGCTTAGCTTTCGGGGGGGCGTCCGATGAGCAGTTCTTC
CDR3 protein: CASSLAFGGASDEQFF

clone size: once
V gene: TRBV6-6
CDR3 length: 14
J gene: TRBJ2-5
D gene: -
CDR3 DNA: TGTGCCAGCAGTTACGGGACAATGGGAGAGACCCAGTACTTC
CDR3 protein: CASSYGTMGETQYF

clone size: -
V gene: TRBV29-1
CDR3 length: 13
J gene: TRBJ2-1
D gene: -
CDR3 DNA: TGCAGCGTTGACACAGGTACGGGCAATGAGCAGTTCTTC
CDR3 protein: CSVDTGTGNEQFF

clone size: once
V gene: TRBV19
CDR3 length: 17
J gene: TRBJ1-1
D gene: -
CDR3 DNA: TGTGCCAGTAGGACCCAAAGTCGGGCGGGAGAACGCACTGAAGCTTTCTTT
CDR3 protein: CASRTQSRAGERTEAFF

clone size: -
V gene: TRBV5-1
CDR3 length: 14
J gene: TRBJ1-5
D gene: TRBD1
CDR3 DNA: TGCGCCAGCAGCTGGACAGGGGGCGATCAGCCCCAGCATTTT
CDR3 protein: CASSWTGGDQPQHF

clone size: -
V gene: TRBV9
CDR3 length: 17
J gene: TRBJ1-3
D gene: -
CDR3 DNA: TGTGCCAGCAGCGTAGACCCTTCCAACAGGGCTGGAAACACCATATATTTT
CDR3 protein: CASSVDPSNRAGNTIYF

clone size: -
V gene: TRBV4-1
CDR3 length: 16
J gene: TRBJ1-6
D gene: -
CDR3 DNA: TGCGCCAGCAGCCAAGAGCAGCTCGTTAATAATTCACCCCTCCACTTT
CDR3 protein: CASSQEQLVNNSPLHF

clone size: -
V gene: TRBV19
CDR3 length: 17
J gene: TRBJ1-5
D gene: -
CDR3 DNA: TGTGCCAGTAGTATAAGTGAGGGGTCCGCCAACATACAGCCCCAGCATTTT
CDR3 protein: CASSISEGSANIQPQHF

clone size: -
V gene: TRBV19
CDR3 length: 14
J gene: TRBJ2-2
D gene: TRBD2
CDR3 DNA: TGTGCCAGTAGCGGGGGGGCCGGCACCGGGGAGCTGTTTTTT
CDR3 protein: CASSGGAGTGELFF

clone size: -
V gene: TRBV15
CDR3 length: 15
J gene: TRBJ2-1
D gene: TRBD2
CDR3 DNA: TGTGCCACCAGCAGGGACGGGAGGGGATCGGATGAGCAGTTCTTC
CDR3 protein: CATSRDGRGSDEQFF

clone size: -
V gene: TRBV5-1
CDR3 length: 13
J gene: TRBJ1-2
D gene: -
CDR3 DNA: TGCGCCAGTAGCGAGGTCGTCCGAGATGGCTACACCTTC
CDR3 protein: CASSEVVRDGYTF

clone size: -
V gene: TRBV5-4
CDR3 length: 11
J gene: TRBJ1-2
D gene: -
CDR3 DNA: TGTGCCAGCAGCCTATCCACTAGCTACACCTTC
CDR3 protein: CASSLSTSYTF

clone size: -
V gene: TRBV19
CDR3 length: 13
J gene: TRBJ2-7
D gene: TRBD1
CDR3 DNA: TGTGCCAGTAGTAGGACAGGGGGCGACGAGCAGTACTTC
CDR3 protein: CASSRTGGDEQYF

clone size: few
V gene: TRBV6-5
CDR3 length: 15
J gene: TRBJ1-5
D gene: TRBD1
CDR3 DNA: TGTGCCAGCAGCCTCGGGACAGGGACTAATCAGCCCCAGCATTTT
CDR3 protein: CASSLGTGTNQPQHF

clone size: few
V gene: TRBV5-1
CDR3 length: 13
J gene: TRBJ1-2
D gene: TRBD1
CDR3 DNA: TGCGCCAGCACCTCGGACAGGGACTATGGCTACACCTTC
CDR3 protein: CASTSDRDYGYTF

clone size: -
V gene: TRBV7-8
CDR3 length: 15
J gene: TRBJ1-2
D gene: -
CDR3 DNA: TGTGCCAGCAGCCCCGTCCGGACAGCTAACTATGGCTACACCTTC
CDR3 protein: CASSPVRTANYGYTF

clone size: -
V gene: TRBV6-1
CDR3 length: 14
J gene: TRBJ1-1
D gene: TRBD1
CDR3 DNA: TGTGCCACTGATCGGGACAGGGAATACACTGAAGCTTTCTTT
CDR3 protein: CATDRDREYTEAFF

clone size: -
V gene: TRBV5-6
CDR3 length: 15
J gene: TRBJ1-5
D gene: -
CDR3 DNA: TGTGCCAGCAGCTTATTTAGGCTAAACAATCAGCCCCAGCATTTT
CDR3 protein: CASSLFRLNNQPQHF

clone size: few
V gene: TRBV28
CDR3 length: 14
J gene: TRBJ2-5
D gene: -
CDR3 DNA: TGTGCCAGCAGTACACCTTCTAAAAGAGAGACCCAGTACTTC
CDR3 protein: CASSTPSKRETQYF

clone size: -
V gene: TRBV30
CDR3 length: 12
J gene: TRBJ2-5
D gene: -
CDR3 DNA: TGTGCCTGGAGTGTATTACAGTTGACCCAGTACTTC
CDR3 protein: CAWSVLQLTQYF

clone size: -
V gene: TRBV5-5
CDR3 length: 14
J gene: TRBJ2-1
D gene: -
CDR3 DNA: TGTGCCAGCAGCCACGGGACCTCCTACAATGAGCAGTTCTTC
CDR3 protein: CASSHGTSYNEQFF

clone size: few
V gene: TRBV7-8
CDR3 length: 12
J gene: TRBJ2-3
D gene: -
CDR3 DNA: TGTGCCAGCAGCTCCACTGTAGATACGCAGTATTTT
CDR3 protein: CASSSTVDTQYF

clone size: -
V gene: TRBV29-1
CDR3 length: 15
J gene: TRBJ2-7
D gene: TRBD2
CDR3 DNA: TGCAGCGCTGGGGCGACTAGCGGCCGCTCGGGCGAGCAGTACTTC
CDR3 protein: CSAGATSGRSGEQYF

clone size: -
V gene: TRBV5-4
CDR3 length: 14
J gene: TRBJ2-1
D gene: TRBD2
CDR3 DNA: TGTGCCAGCAGCTCACTAGCGGATTACAATGAGCAGTTCTTC
CDR3 protein: CASSSLADYNEQFF

clone size: -
V gene: TRBV11-2
CDR3 length: 14
J gene: TRBJ1-2
D gene: -
CDR3 DNA: TGTGCCAGCAGCTTAGATATAGGGTCCTATGGCTACACCTTC
CDR3 protein: CASSLDIGSYGYTF

clone size: -
V gene: TRBV5-4
CDR3 length: 19
J gene: TRBJ2-6
D gene: TRBD1
CDR3 DNA: TGTGCCAGCAGCTCCGAACAGGGGGCTTGGAACTCTGGGGCCAACGTCCTGACTTTC
CDR3 protein: CASSSEQGAWNSGANVLTF

clone size: -
V gene: TRBV2
CDR3 length: 15
J gene: TRBJ1-2
D gene: -
CDR3 DNA: TGTGCCAGCAGTGAAGGTCAGAACTTTAACTATGGCTACACCTTC
CDR3 protein: CASSEGQNFNYGYTF

clone size: few
V gene: TRBV7-9
CDR3 length: 12
J gene: TRBJ1-2
D gene: -
CDR3 DNA: TGTGCCAGCAGCTATCAGAACTATGGCTACACCTTC
CDR3 protein: CASSYQNYGYTF

clone size: -
V gene: TRBV28
CDR3 length: 12
J gene: TRBJ1-5
D gene: -
CDR3 DNA: TGTGCCACAAGGACAGTAAATCAGCCCCAGCATTTT
CDR3 protein: CATRTVNQPQHF

clone size: -
V gene: TRBV5-1
CDR3 length: 15
J gene: TRBJ2-7
D gene: TRBD2
CDR3 DNA: TGCGCCAGCAGCTTGGTAAGAGGACTAGCCGACGAGCAGTACTTC
CDR3 protein: CASSLVRGLADEQYF

clone size: once
V gene: TRBV4-1
CDR3 length: 17
J gene: TRBJ2-5
D gene: -
CDR3 DNA: TGCGCCAGCAGCCAAGGGGGGGCCGATATAGGTCAAGAGACCCAGTACTTC
CDR3 protein: CASSQGGADIGQETQYF

clone size: -
V gene: TRBV6-1
CDR3 length: 14
J gene: TRBJ1-1
D gene: -
CDR3 DNA: TGTGCCAGCATTTGGGGACCCTTGAACACTGAAGCTTTCTTT
CDR3 protein: CASIWGPLNTEAFF

clone size: -
V gene: TRBV2
CDR3 length: 14
J gene: TRBJ2-7
D gene: -
CDR3 DNA: TGTGCCAGCAGCGCCACTTGGCAGGGCTACGAGCAGTACTTC
CDR3 protein: CASSATWQGYEQYF